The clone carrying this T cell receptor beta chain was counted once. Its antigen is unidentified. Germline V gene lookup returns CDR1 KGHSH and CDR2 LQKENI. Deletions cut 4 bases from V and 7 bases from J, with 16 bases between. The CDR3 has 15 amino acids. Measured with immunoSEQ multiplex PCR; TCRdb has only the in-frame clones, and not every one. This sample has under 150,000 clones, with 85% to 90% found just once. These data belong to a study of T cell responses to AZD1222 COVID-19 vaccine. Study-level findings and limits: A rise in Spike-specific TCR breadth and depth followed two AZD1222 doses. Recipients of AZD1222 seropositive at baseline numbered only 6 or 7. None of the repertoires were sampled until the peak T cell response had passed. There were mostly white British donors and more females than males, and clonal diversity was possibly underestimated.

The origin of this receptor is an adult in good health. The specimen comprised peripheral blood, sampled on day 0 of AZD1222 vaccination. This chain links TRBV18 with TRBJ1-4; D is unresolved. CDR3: CASSRRTAESEKLFF. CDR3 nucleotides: TGTGCCAGCTCACGGAGGACGGCCGAGAGTGAAAAACTGTTTTTT. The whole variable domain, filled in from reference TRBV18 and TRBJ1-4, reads NAGVMQNPRHLVRRRGQEARLRCSPMKGHSHVYWYRQLPEEGLKFMVYLQKENIIDESGMPKERFSAEFPKEGPSILRIQQVVRGDSAAYFCASSRRTAESEKLFFGSGTQLSVL.